This T cell receptor beta chain appears in the sequencing data of a study of shared clonotypes between healthy human individuals (TCRdb year 2020). For the study in its entirety: The cohort comprised a couple of women and a few men aged 18 to 49 years. For each donor, CD4 naive and CD4 memory were each given three plates, CD8 naive was given two plates, and CD8 memory was given one plate. To estimate repertoire size and how much clonotype sharing occurs between individuals, the study deeply sequenced the blood TCR repertoires of roughly 5 healthy adults. Different laboratories and diverse techniques were used to prepare libraries and sequence TCR repertoires, to increase sequencing depth and limit assay-specific biases. Each donor's leukapheresis produced roughly between roughly 0.85 and 10 billion PBMCs. Results the study describes overall, beyond this receptor: Because the study included only a small number of donors, the genetic and exposure-history diversity represented was limited. Rarefaction of sorted-subset datasets indicated incomplete sequencing despite the large sequencing depth. Clonotypes shared by all four sorted-subset donors showed higher generation probabilities than non-shared clonotypes. Larger estimated clonotype richness was generally found for naive subsets than for memory subsets. Only blood was sampled, and tissue TCR repertoires likely differ from those in blood. Pairwise subsampling indicated that sequencing depth was expected to affect the degree of clonotype sharing among donors. When a few donors were compared, the shared fraction of clonotypes was about 5% for naive CD4, 3% to 4% for naive CD8, roughly 2.3% for memory CD4, and 0.35% to 0.4% for memory CD8.

TCR CDR3 regions were amplified from genomic DNA by multiplex PCR using the deep immunoSEQ assay. Extracted genomic DNA from each cell subset was spread evenly across all wells of several immunoSEQ 96-well plates, with each plate serving as a replicate. Each replicate PCR for sorted subsets received about 200 ng genomic DNA, equal to 30,000 or so T cell genomes. Purified libraries were quantified with a Qubit 3.0 fluorometer, sized on a Bioanalyzer 2100, and re-quantified with the KAPA Library Quantification kit. A separate single-read 150-cycle Illumina NextSeq 550 flow cell was used to sequence each immunoSEQ 96-well plate. Per the authors' processing: Because the immunoSEQ output included only junctional sequences and no quality scores, the filtering could not be the same as the filtering used for full-length reads. To assign V/J genes and CDR3, sequences were annotated using PyIR, a Python wrapper for IgBLAST v1.9, with IMGT germline references. Reads with weak V/J assignments (E-value above 1e-6), missing CDR3, stop codons, out-of-frame junctions, or ambiguous translated residues were removed. V3J clonotypes were defined as sequences sharing an identical inferred V gene, J gene, and CDR3 amino acid sequence. To compute the percentage overlap between repertoires, the number of shared unique clonotypes was divided by the size of the smaller repertoire. Repertoire richness was assessed with RTK rarefaction, the Chao1 estimator, and Recon v2.1 estimates of unobserved clonotypes. OLGA was used to compute generation probabilities for all TCRbeta clonotypes that the gDNA method yielded from a few donors. The table was pulled from immuneACCESS by TCRdb, which kept in-frame rearrangements only. Such tables lose some clones; where checked, under half of the loss comes from unresolved V genes, and the rest has no known cause. The D gene and trimming were derived from the DNA, and the V and J assignments and clone size from that table. This sample gives around 1,100,000 clones in total; approximately 77% of them show up just once. The ten biggest clones cover roughly 0.82% of the sample.

Concerning this clone: The target of this receptor is not known. Base qualities were left out, and no much larger clone turns up one base away.

The donors were healthy, HIV-negative adults with no recently reported acute infections or vaccinations. All donors were Caucasian adults living in Nashville, Tennessee, USA. CD4+ T cells were enriched by magnetic negative selection, after which naive cells were positively selected on CD45RA and the negative fraction was taken as the memory subset. Blood was collected by leukapheresis, and PBMCs were isolated by Ficoll-Histopaque density gradient centrifugation and then cryopreserved in liquid nitrogen vapor phase. Analytical flow cytometry was used to check the purity and quantity of each magnetically sorted T cell population. Genomic DNA was isolated from each sorted fraction and quantified by UV absorbance on a Nanodrop 2000c. CDR1 and CDR2, per the germline V gene, are SGHRS and YFSETQ. The CDR3 has 14 amino acids, counting the end cysteine and phenylalanine. Left in the record is the CDR3 DNA by itself, 42 bases read in frame from the first base. Trimming takes 3 bases from V and 7 bases from J, and the germline ends sit 17 bases apart.

Sequencing was carried out using memory CD4+ T cells from PBMCs. Sample cell subset or site, as interpreted from the label and publication: CD45RA-negative fraction. This receptor chain uses TRBV5-1 and TRBJ2-7; tentative D gene TRBD2, with 5 bases matching. The receptor comes from a man aged 18 to 29 in good health. Some clones in this sample may be carry-over from other donors' samples. Here the CDR3 is given as CASSSTIGSKEQYF. The nucleotide sequence is given as TGCGCCAGCAGCTCGACTATAGGATCTAAAGAGCAGTACTTC.